This note documents a single T cell receptor beta chain sequence. The antigen remains unidentified. This entry is derived from a study of T cell responses to AZD1222 COVID-19 vaccine. General observations from the study: The reported proportion of spike-specific TCRs targeting unmutated variant regions was nearly half. Only a handful of AZD1222 recipients, roughly 6 in all, had baseline seropositivity. No repertoire was sampled before or during the peak T cell response, only after it.

Some clones are missing from TCRdb's copy, which holds only in-frame ones; the method was immunoSEQ multiplex PCR. Of approximately 180,000 clones listed, around 90% are singletons. Germline loops: CDR1 LNHDA, CDR2 SQIVND (reference sequence). This CDR3 is built from 17 residues. The germline V and J ends were trimmed by 0 bases and 0 bases, with 14 bases remaining between them. This material consisted of peripheral blood, taken on day 0 of AZD1222 vaccination. The origin of this receptor is an adult in good health. The chain combines TRBV19 with TRBJ1-2; D remains unclear. The CDR3 loop reads CASSIELGQKSNYGYTF. CDR3 coding DNA: TGTGCCAGTAGTATAGAGTTGGGTCAAAAGTCTAACTATGGCTACACCTTC.